This TCR beta chain stems from a study of blood T cell repertoires in COVID-19. Study summary: The United States, Italy and Spain supplied acute and convalescent COVID-19 samples. Sources were T cells, B-cell-depleted T cells, or PBMCs; the material itself was cDNA or gDNA.

Original processing methods: Nucleated cell counts were estimated from reference gene primer amplification. Repertoires were generated with immunoSEQ multiplex PCR, while TCRdb's copy carries only in-frame clones and drops some. The V and J calls and the clone size are those of that table, but D and trimming were determined from the DNA. Here the sample spans 130,000 or so clones, approximately 87% being singletons. Germline CDR1 and CDR2: LGHNA and YSLEER. This CDR3 comprises 18 residues. The ends lost 0 bases at V and 9 bases at J; junction bases unmatched: 8. Specimen: peripheral blood. The J gene is TRBJ2-1, the V gene TRBV4-3; 16 bases fit TRBD2. This receptor was identified in a man in his 70s with active COVID-19. The CDR3 loop is CASSQDLSGTSGRAEQFF. The CDR3 DNA follows: TGCGCCAGCAGCCAAGATCTGTCCGGGACTAGCGGGAGGGCTGAGCAGTTCTTC.